Presented here are 5 T cell receptor beta chains from one specimen sequenced in a study of cytotoxic CD8 clonotypes in ibrutinib-treated CLL. Clones were sequenced by immunoSEQ multiplex PCR, and TCRdb holds only the in-frame ones, with some missing. The profile shows about 200,000 clones, approximately 72% of them singletons. The source material was PBMCs, sampled after 24 months of ibrutinib treatment. The receptor source for this set is a human donor with chronic lymphocytic leukemia.

The chain is built from TRBV28 and TRBJ2-7; 11 nucleotides align to TRBD2. CDR3 length equals 16 residues. CDR1 is MDHEN, CDR2 SYDVKM, per germline. With V trimmed by 6 bases and J by 3 bases, 10 bases remained unmatched. CDR3 in DNA: TGTGCCAGCAGCCTCCCTAGCGGGAGGACAAGCTACGAGCAGTACTTC. Its translation: CASSLPSGRTSYEQYF.

The genes are TRBV4-3 and TRBJ1-5; no clear D gene. V dropped 0 bases and J dropped 9 bases, with 9 bases sitting between them. The CDR3 loop spans 13 amino acids. In germline, CDR1 is LGHNA, CDR2 YSLEER. The CDR3 protein is CASSQDIGVPQHF. The CDR3 bases are TGCGCCAGCAGCCAAGATATCGGAGTGCCCCAGCATTTT.

This clone has only one observation. The chain has TRBV15 and TRBJ2-3; 12 positions match TRBD2. The J segment lost 4 bases and the V segment lost 3 bases, leaving 2 bases of the junction unmatched. The CDR3 extends over 15 amino acids. The V gene's germline CDR1 is LNHNV and CDR2 YYDKDF (reference sequence). The CDR3: CATSSGTSGPDTQYF. The DNA of the CDR3 is TGTGCCACCAGCAGCGGGACTAGCGGGCCAGATACGCAGTATTTT.

V gene TRBV19 combines with J gene TRBJ2-2; unclear D gene. This CDR3 has 12 residues. Germline V lookup: CDR1 LNHDA, CDR2 SQIVND (reference sequence). V was pared by 7 bases and J by 6 bases, with 9 bases between. The CDR3 is CASNLRAGELFF. Here the CDR3 DNA reads TGTGCCAGTAATTTACGTGCCGGGGAGCTGTTTTTT.

This clone was recorded once. The V and J genes are TRBV6-1 and TRBJ2-5; 10 bases match TRBD2. Germline V lookup: CDR1 MNHNS, CDR2 SASEGT. The CDR3 is 15 amino acids. V gave up 9 bases and J gave up 1 base; unmatched junction bases: 8. The CDR3 reads CASGSGRFRQETQYF. In DNA form, the CDR3 reads TGTGCCAGTGGTAGCGGGAGGTTCCGCCAAGAGACCCAGTACTTC.